This section outlines one T cell receptor (beta chain) sequence together with its context. The sample originates from a study of low-dose radiotherapy and immunotherapy resistance in tumors. Across the whole study: The fractionation for Cohort 1 was 0.5 Gy per fraction every 2 weeks, totaling 6.5 Gy. While receiving nivolumab 240 mg every two weeks, patients also received ipilimumab 1 mg/kg every six weeks, both intravenously.

Primers targeting TRAV and TRBV primed first-strand cDNA, covering alpha and beta chains. A roughly 22-cycle PCR with a constant-region primer and V-primer adapter amplified TCRs. TCRdb re-analysed the reads in MiXCR, keeping a single row per CDR3 protein. The sample contains roughly 56,000 distinct CDR3 sequences, 20% to 25% of which appear only once. Time point described: after trial treatment. This sample's treatment: LDRT plus nivolumab, ipilimumab, low-dose cyclophosphamide and aspirin (RACIN trial). All of the donors were given nivolumab, ipilimumab, aspirin, low-dose cyclophosphamide and low-dose radiotherapy as part of RACIN, a single-arm trial. The patients who were eligible all carried advanced solid tumors that lacked tumor-infiltrating lymphocytes, meaning the tumors were TIL-negative. The CDR3 sequence is 13 residues long. Germline trimming cut 6 bases from V and 6 bases from J; bases unmatched to any gene: 4. Germline lookup yields CDR1 MNHNY and CDR2 SVGAGI (reference sequence).

The genes are TRBV6-6 and TRBJ1-5; TRBD1 matches at 8 bases. The TCR sequence derives from a male donor with prostate cancer. The sequences come from PBMCs, collected after low-dose radiotherapy plus immunotherapy. For the CDR3, the DNA is TGTGCCAGCAGAGAGGACAGGGTTCAGCCCCAGCATTTT. Protein sequence: CASREDRVQPQHF.